This T cell receptor (beta chain) was identified during a study of beta chain features in type 1 diabetes. Study details: In age, gender and cell yields, patients were similar to healthy donors. Study results and caveats: The study found that naive, central memory and Treg TCRB repertoires appeared more similar in patients than in healthy donors.

This clone showed up just a few times. Its antigen is undetermined. The CDR3 spans 13 residues. CDR1 and CDR2 from the germline V gene are SQVTM and ANQGSEA. V lost 6 bases to trimming and J lost 3 bases, with 14 bases between them. The authors reverse transcribed all of the isolated RNA, so sequencing captured expressed TCRB transcripts. Here immunoSEQ multiplex PCR was the method, and the copy in TCRdb shows in-frame clones only, minus some. The profile shows approximately 380,000 clones, approximately 16% of them singletons. The source material was naive CD4+ T cells from blood. This TCR was sampled from a woman between 18 and 30 years old in good health. This chain connects TRBV29-1 to TRBJ2-5, with D unresolved. The DNA of the CDR3 is TGCAGCGTCGAGGAAAATCGGGAAGAGACCCAGTACTTC. Its protein is CSVEENREETQYF. The whole variable domain, remainder taken from reference TRBV29-1 and TRBJ2-5, is SAVISQKPSRDICQRGTSLTIQCQVDSQVTMMFWYRQQPGQSLTLIATANQGSEATYESGFVIDKFPISRPNLTFSTLTVSNMSPEDSSIYLCSVEENREETQYFGPGTRLLVL.